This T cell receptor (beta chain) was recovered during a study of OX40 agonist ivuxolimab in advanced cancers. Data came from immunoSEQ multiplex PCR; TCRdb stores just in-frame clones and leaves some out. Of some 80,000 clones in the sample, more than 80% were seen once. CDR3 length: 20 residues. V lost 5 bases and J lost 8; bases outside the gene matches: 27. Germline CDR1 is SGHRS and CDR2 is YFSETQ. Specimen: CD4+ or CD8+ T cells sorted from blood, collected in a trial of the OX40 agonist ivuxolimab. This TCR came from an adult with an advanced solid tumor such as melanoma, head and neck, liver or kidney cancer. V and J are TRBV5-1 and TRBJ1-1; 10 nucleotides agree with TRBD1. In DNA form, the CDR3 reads TGCGCCAGCAGTGTCCGCCGCGGAGGCTGGGACAGGGGCCGCGGGGTGGAAGCTTTCTTT. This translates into CASSVRRGGWDRGRGVEAFF.